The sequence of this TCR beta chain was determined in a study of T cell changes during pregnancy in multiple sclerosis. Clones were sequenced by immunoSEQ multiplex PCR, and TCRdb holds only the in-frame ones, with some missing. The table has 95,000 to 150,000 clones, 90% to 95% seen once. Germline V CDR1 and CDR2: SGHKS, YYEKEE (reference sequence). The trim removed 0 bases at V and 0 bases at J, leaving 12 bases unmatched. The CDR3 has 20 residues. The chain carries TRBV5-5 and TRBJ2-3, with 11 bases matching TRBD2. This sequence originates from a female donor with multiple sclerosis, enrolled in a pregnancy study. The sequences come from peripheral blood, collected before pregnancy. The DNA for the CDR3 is TGTGCCAGCAGCTTGGGAGCTAGCGGGAGGCCGCGTCTAAGCACAGATACGCAGTATTTT. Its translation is CASSLGASGRPRLSTDTQYF.